A selection of T cell receptor beta chains follows, all from one sample in a study of blood T cell repertoires in COVID-19. Some clones are missing from TCRdb's copy, which holds only in-frame ones; the method was immunoSEQ multiplex PCR. Found here are about 110,000 clones, approximately 68% of them singletons; the top ten hold about 7.1%. The sample consisted of peripheral blood. The receptors shown here come from a woman aged 55-70 years with acute or convalescent COVID-19. Both conserved end residues are trimmed from each CDR3.

V,J,CDR3
TRBV19,TRBJ2-3,ATAGGWTDTQY
TRBV18,TRBJ2-7,ASSRGTGLYEQY
TRBV5-1,TRBJ1-2,ASRLGTGFLAGYT
TRBV6-2/TRBV6-3,TRBJ1-2,ASSPRDRGYDYGYT
TRBV20-1,TRBJ2-1,SASKTSGDLNEQF
TRBV29-1,TRBJ2-3,SVGLAGNTDTQY
TRBV12-3/TRBV12-4,TRBJ2-2,ASSSYTGELF
TRBV9,TRBJ1-2,ASSEGTGGAYGYT
TRBV30,TRBJ1-1,AWRVGASTEAF
TRBV3-1/TRBV3-2,TRBJ1-4,ASSIRTGGPEKLF
TRBV3-1/TRBV3-2,TRBJ1-2,ASSLSSRGRGGYT
TRBV5-1,TRBJ1-1,ASSPQGEREAF
TRBV7-9,TRBJ2-1,ASRHRTSGSYNEQF
TRBV2,TRBJ2-4,ASSVGANIQY
TRBV18,TRBJ1-4,ASSRNAGGTDEKLF
TRBV7-2,TRBJ1-1,ASSLVRNRLNTEAF
TRBV6-5,TRBJ2-7,ASTLAREQY
TRBV29-1,TRBJ1-2,SVSGTGGYT
TRBV7-9,TRBJ2-1,ASSFARFNEQF
TRBV4-2,TRBJ2-7,ASSQELALYEQY
TRBV18,TRBJ2-7,ASSPNSGFEQY
TRBV24-1,TRBJ1-4,ATSDLVGDREKLF
TRBV6-1,TRBJ1-2,ASSGSLGQGGNYGYT
TRBV29-1,TRBJ1-1,SVKEGAATEAF
TRBV2,TRBJ2-3,ASSRDRRPDTQY
TRBV19,TRBJ2-2,ASSITGPRSGELF
TRBV3-1/TRBV3-2,TRBJ2-1,ASSQDKPSNNEQF
TRBV29-1,TRBJ1-4,SVEGSGQWGEKLF
TRBV6-5,TRBJ1-2,ASSSRDRGGYT
TRBV5-1,TRBJ2-3,ASSEFRIGTDTQY
TRBV6-6,TRBJ2-2,ASTDKGQGDTGELF
TRBV6-1,TRBJ1-6,ATTGRGLNSPLH
TRBV24-1,TRBJ2-7,ATSDWQQAEQY
TRBV6-5,TRBJ2-1,ASSRESTSGSLQF
TRBV28,TRBJ1-4,ASRPGANEKLF
TRBV19,TRBJ1-2,ATSGRGQGYT
TRBV4-3,TRBJ2-3,ASSQAPTWTSGGADTQY